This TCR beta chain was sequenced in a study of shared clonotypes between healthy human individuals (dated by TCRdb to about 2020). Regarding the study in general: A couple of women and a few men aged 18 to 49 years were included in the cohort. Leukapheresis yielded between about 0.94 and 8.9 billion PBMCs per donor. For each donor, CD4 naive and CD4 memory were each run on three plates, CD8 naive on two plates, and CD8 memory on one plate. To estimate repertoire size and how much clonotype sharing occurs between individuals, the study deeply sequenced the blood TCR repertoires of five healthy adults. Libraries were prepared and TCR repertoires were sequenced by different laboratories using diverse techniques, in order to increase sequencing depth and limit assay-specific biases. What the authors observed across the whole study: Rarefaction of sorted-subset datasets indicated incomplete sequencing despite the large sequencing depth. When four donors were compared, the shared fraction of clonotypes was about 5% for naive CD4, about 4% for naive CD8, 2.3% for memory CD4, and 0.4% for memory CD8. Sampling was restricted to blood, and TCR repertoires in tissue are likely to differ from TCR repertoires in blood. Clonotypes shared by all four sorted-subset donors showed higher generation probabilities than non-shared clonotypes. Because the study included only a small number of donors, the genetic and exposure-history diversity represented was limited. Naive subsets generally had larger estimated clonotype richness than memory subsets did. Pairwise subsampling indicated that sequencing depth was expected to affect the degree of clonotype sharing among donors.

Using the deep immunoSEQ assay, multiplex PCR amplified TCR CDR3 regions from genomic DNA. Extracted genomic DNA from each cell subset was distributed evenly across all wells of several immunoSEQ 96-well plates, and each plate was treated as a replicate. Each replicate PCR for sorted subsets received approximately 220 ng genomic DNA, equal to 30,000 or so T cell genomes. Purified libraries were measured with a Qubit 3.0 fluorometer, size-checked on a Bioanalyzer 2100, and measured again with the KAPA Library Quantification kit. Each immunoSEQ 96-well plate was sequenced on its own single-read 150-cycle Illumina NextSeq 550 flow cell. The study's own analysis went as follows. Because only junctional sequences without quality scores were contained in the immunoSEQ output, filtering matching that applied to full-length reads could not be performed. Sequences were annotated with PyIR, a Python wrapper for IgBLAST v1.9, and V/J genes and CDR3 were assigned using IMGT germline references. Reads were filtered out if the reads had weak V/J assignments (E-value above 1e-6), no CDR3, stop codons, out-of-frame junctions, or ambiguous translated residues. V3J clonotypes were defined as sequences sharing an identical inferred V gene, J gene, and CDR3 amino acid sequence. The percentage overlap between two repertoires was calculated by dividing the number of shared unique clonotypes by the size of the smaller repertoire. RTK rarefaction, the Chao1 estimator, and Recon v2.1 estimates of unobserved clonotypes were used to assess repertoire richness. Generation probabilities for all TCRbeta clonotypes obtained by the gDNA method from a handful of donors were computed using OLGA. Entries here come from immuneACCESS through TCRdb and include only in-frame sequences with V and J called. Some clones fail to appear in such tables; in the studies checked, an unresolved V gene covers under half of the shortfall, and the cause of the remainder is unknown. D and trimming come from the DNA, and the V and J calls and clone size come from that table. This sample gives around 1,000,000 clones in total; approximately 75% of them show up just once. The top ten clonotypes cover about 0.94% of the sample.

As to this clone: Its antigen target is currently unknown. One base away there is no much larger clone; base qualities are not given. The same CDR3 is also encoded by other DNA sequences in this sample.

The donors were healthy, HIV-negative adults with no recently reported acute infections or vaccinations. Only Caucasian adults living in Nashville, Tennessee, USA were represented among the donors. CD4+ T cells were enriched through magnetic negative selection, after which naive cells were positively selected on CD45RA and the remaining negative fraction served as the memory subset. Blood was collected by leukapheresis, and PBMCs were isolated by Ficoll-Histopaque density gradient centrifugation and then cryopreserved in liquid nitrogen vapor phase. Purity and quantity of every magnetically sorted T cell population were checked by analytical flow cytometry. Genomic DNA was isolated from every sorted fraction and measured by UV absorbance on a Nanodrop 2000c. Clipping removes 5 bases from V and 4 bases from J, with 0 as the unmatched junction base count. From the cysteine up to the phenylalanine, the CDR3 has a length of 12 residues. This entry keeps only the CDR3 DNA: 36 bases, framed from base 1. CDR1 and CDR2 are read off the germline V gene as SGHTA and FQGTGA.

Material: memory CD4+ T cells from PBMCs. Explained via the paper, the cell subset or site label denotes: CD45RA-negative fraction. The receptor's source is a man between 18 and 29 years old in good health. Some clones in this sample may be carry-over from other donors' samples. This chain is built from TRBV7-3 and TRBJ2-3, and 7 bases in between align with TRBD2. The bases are TGTGCCAGCAGCCGGGGGGCAGATACGCAGTATTTT. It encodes CASSRGADTQYF. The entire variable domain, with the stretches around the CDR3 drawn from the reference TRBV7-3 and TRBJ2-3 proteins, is GAGVSQTPSNKVTEKGKYVELRCDPISGHTALYWYRQSLGQGPEFLIYFQGTGAADDSGLPNDRFFAVRPEGSVSTLKIQRTERGDSAVYLCASSRGADTQYFGPGTRLTVL.